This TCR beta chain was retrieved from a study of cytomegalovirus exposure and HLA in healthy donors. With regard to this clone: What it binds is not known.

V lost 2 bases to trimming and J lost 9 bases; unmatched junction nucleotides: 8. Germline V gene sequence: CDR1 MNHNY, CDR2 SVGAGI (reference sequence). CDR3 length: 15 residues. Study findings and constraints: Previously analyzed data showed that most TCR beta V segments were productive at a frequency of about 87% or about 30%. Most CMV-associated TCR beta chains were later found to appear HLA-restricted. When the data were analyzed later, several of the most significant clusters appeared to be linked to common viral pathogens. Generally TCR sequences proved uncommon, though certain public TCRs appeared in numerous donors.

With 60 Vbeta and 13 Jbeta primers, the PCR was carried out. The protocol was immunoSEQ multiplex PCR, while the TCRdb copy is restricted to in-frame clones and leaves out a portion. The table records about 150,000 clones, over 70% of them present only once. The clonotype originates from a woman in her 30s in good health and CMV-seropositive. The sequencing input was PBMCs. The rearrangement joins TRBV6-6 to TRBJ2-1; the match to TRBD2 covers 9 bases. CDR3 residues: CASSYTAGGLSEQFF. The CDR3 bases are TGTGCCAGCAGTTACACTGCGGGAGGGCTAAGTGAGCAGTTCTTC.